The T cell receptor (beta chain) described here comes from a study of cytomegalovirus exposure and HLA in healthy donors. Points from the study as a whole: Sequencing depth across donors, presence/absence analyses assumed, was roughly uniform.

The PCR used 60 Vbeta and 13 Jbeta primers. The assay was immunoSEQ multiplex PCR, and TCRdb's table has in-frame clones only and misses some. The sample contains about 140,000 clones, about three quarters of which appear only once. The table lists this clone with a few counts. Its cognate antigen is unknown. The CDR3 consists of 12 residues. Per germline, CDR1 SQVTM and CDR2 ANQGSEA. Trimming cost V 3 bases and J 1 base, with 7 bases left between them. The TCR originated in a man aged 25-45 years in good health and CMV-seropositive. The rearrangement links TRBV29-1 to TRBJ2-7; possibly TRBD2 for D (6 bases). Material for sequencing was PBMCs. CDR3 bases: TGCAGCGTTGAGGGGACTTCCTACGAGCAGTACTTC. It is translated as CSVEGTSYEQYF.